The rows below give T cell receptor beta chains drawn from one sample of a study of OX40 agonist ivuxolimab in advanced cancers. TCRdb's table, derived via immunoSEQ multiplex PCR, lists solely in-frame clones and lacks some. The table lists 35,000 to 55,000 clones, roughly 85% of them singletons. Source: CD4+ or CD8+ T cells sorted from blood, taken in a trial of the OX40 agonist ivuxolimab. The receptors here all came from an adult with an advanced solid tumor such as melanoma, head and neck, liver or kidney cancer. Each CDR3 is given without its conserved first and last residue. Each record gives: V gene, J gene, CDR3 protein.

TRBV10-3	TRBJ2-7	AISEQGQGRPAYEQY
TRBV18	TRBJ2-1	ASSRGLAGTGRDNEQF
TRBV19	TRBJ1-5	ASSSARSPRGNQPQH
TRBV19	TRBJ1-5	ASSIFRTINRGSNQPQH
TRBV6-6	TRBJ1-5	ASSYSLSGMQPQH
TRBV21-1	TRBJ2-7	ASSKEGGGPPEAYEQY
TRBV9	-	ASSPSSASFAEQY
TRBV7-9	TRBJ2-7	ASSRERYEQY
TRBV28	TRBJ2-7	ASNRQGVSYEQY
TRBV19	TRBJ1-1	ASSRTVWTEAF
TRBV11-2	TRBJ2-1	ASSLNFWTGTGNEQF
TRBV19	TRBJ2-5	ASSREFTSGSGGQETQY
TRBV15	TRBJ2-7	ATRGRSYEQY
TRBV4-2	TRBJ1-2	ASSQAGTGPYGYT
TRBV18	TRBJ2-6	ASSPQISGANVLT
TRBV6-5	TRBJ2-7	ASSATGGSTEQY
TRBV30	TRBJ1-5	AWSYRGRSNQPQH
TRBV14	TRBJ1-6	ASSPAGTGNSPLH
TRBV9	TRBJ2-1	ASSPPGGTYNEQF
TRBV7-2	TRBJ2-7	ASSLARNGRRTWAEYEQY
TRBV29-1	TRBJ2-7	SVRLVRNEQY
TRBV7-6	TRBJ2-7	ASSSTQGGEQY
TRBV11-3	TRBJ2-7	ATQLVGTSVYEQY
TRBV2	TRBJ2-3	ASPGDTQY
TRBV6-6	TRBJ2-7	ASSYGLGGSYEQY
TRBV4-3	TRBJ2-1	ASSQGGQGSNEQF
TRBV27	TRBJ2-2	ASSLFGPGELF
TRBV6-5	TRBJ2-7	ASSYAYEQY
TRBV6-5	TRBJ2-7	ASSTGLTSGRLY
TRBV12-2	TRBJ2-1	ASRPNCWWRCNEQF
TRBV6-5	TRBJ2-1	ASSYVPSGREYEQF
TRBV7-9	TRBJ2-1	ASGWYVTGPAEQF
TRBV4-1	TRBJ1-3	ASSQERRASGNTIY
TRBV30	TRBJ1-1	AWISVGSTEAF
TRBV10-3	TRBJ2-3	AISGKRDQTDTQY
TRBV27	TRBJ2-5	ASSSLTSGRAGGQETQY
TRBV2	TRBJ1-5	ASGAGNSNQPQH
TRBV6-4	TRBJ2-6	ASSDSSSGANVLT
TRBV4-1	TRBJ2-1	ASSQDSGTINEQF
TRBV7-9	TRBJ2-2	ASSLLAVNTGELF
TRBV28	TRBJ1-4	ASGEKLF
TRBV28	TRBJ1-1	ASRRAGEPTEAF